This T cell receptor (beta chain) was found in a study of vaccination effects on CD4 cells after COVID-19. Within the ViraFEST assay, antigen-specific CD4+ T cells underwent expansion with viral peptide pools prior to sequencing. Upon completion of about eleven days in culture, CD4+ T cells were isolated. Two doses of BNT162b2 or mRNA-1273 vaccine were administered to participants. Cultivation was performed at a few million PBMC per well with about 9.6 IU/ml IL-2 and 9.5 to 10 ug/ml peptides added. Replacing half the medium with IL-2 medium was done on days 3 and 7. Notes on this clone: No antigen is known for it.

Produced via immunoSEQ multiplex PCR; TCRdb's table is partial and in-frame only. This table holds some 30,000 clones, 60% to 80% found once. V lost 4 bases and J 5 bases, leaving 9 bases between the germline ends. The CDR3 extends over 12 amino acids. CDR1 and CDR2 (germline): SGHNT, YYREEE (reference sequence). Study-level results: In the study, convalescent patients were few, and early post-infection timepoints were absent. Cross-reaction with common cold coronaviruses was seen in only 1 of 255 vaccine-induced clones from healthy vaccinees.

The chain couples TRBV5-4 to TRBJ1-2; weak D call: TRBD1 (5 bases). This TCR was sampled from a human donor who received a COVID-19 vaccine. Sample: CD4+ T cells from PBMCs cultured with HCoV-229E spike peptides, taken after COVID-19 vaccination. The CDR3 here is CASSPDSYGYTF. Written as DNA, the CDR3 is TGTGCCAGCAGCCCAGACAGTTATGGCTACACCTTC.